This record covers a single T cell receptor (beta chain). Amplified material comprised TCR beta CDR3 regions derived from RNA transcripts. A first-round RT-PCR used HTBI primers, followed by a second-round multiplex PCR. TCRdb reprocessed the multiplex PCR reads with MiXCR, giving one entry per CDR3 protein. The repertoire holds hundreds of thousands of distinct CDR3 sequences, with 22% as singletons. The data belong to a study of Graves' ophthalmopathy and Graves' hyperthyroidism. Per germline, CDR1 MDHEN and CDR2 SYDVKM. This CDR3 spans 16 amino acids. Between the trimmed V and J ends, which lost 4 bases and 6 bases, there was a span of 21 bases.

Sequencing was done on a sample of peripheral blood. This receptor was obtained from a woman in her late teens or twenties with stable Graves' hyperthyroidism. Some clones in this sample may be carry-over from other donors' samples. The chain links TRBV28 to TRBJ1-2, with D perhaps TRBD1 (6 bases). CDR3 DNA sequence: TGTGCCAGCAGTTCCCCTTCCCTGGCAGGGGAGGATGGCTACACCTTC. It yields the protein CASSSPSLAGEDGYTF.